The next 8 T cell receptor beta chains were all read from a single sample in a study of shared clonotypes between healthy human individuals. TCRdb's copy holds only in-frame clones and misses some; the assay was immunoSEQ multiplex PCR. The top ten clones hold approximately 1.8% of a sample with roughly 680,000 clones, approximately 77% of them seen once. Material for sequencing was memory CD4+ T cells sorted from blood. Subset in this sample: CD45RA-negative fraction. The receptors stem from a woman in her twenties or thirties in good health.

The rearrangement links TRBV27 to TRBJ1-6; no definite D call. V lost 6 bases and J 7 bases, leaving 13 bases between the germline ends. Germline V lookup: CDR1 MNHEY, CDR2 SMNVEV (reference sequence). This CDR3 comprises 14 residues. The CDR3 loop is CASRDPEVNSPLHF. The CDR3 DNA reads TGTGCCAGCAGGGACCCGGAGGTGAATTCACCCCTCCACTTT.

CDR3 region: CASRDPLAGGYNEQFF. The CDR3 DNA sequence: TGTGCCAGCAGGGACCCTCTAGCGGGAGGGTACAATGAGCAGTTCTTC. The chain employs TRBV2 and TRBJ2-1, with 12 nucleotides matching TRBD2. The ends lost 6 bases at V and 4 bases at J; junction bases unmatched: 7. This CDR3 region has 16 residues. CDR1 is SNHLY, CDR2 FYNNEI, per germline.

A remark on this clone: Within the sample, other DNA sequences also encode this same CDR3. The chain recombines TRBV18 with TRBJ1-3; D is unresolved. CDR3 length equals 14 residues. Germline values: CDR1 KGHSH, CDR2 LQKENI. The V and J ends lost 2 bases and 0 bases respectively, with 5 bases between them. The CDR3 spells CASSPTLSGNTIYF. The CDR3 nucleotides are TGTGCCAGCTCACCAACACTCTCTGGAAACACCATATATTTT.

This chain joins TRBV9 and TRBJ2-7; D not resolved. CDR3 length: 14 amino acids. Looked up from germline, CDR1 is SGDLS and CDR2 is YYNGEE. V gave up 0 bases and J gave up 1 base, with 8 bases separating them. The CDR3 sequence is CASSVVEQSYEQYF. In nucleotides, the CDR3 is TGTGCCAGCAGCGTAGTAGAACAGTCCTACGAGCAGTACTTC. The variable domain in full, with the rest retrieved from reference TRBV9 and TRBJ2-7, is DSGVTQTPKHLITATGQRVTLRCSPRSGDLSVYWYQQSLDQGLQFLIQYYNGEERAKGNILERFSAQQFPDLHSELNLSSLELGDSALYFCASSVVEQSYEQYFGPGTRLTVT.

The rearrangement uses TRBV6-1 and TRBJ1-1; D gene unclear. The CDR3 is 11 amino acids. Per germline, CDR1 MNHNS and CDR2 SASEGT. With 6 bases removed from V and 8 bases from J, the gap between germline ends came to 10 bases. The CDR3 loop is CASRTGVEAFF. CDR3 sequence (DNA): TGTGCCAGCAGGACGGGTGTCGAAGCTTTCTTT.

The chain links TRBV2 to TRBJ1-2, with TRBD1 as a possible D gene (5 bases). Deletions cut 5 bases from V and 3 bases from J, with 10 bases between. CDR1 is SNHLY, CDR2 FYNNEI, per germline. CDR3 length equals 13 residues. The CDR3 sequence is CASSPMTDYGYTF. Written as DNA, the CDR3 is TGTGCCAGCAGTCCTATGACAGACTATGGCTACACCTTC.

The CDR3 loop reads CASSFDSLGGNGYTF. DNA for the CDR3: TGTGCCAGCAGCTTTGACAGTCTTGGGGGCAATGGCTACACCTTC. The chain couples TRBV5-4 to TRBJ1-2; maybe TRBD1 (6 bases). Germline lookup yields CDR1 SGHNT and CDR2 YYREEE (reference sequence). Trimming removed 2 bases at V and 6 bases at J, with 17 bases between. The CDR3 sequence is 15 residues long.

This chain links TRBV10-3 with TRBJ2-7; D unclear. V was clipped by 3 bases and J by 6 bases, with 15 bases between them. CDR3 size: 14 residues. Germline CDR1 is ENHRY and CDR2 is SYGVKD. The CDR3 sequence is CAISDSSAYGEQYF. CDR3 nucleotide sequence: TGTGCCATCAGTGATTCCAGCGCTTATGGCGAGCAGTACTTC.